This T cell receptor (beta chain) was identified in a study of radiotherapy plus CTLA-4 blockade in lung cancer (dated by TCRdb to about 2018). About the study as a whole: Among enrolled patients, about 17% had an objective response and 25% to 35% reached disease control.

Between the V and J ends, shortened by 3 bases and 0 bases respectively, the junction contains 6 bases. The CDR3 runs 13 residues from the cysteine to the phenylalanine. The DNA shown is the 39-base CDR3, in frame from base 1. CDR1 and CDR2, looked up from the germline V gene, are SGHDT and YYEEEE. Focal radiation therapy combined with CTLA-4 blockade (ipilimumab) was tested in patients with chemo-refractory metastatic non-small-cell lung cancer. The full study reports these points: After treatment with radiotherapy and ipilimumab, TCR clones that originated in tumors expanded in peripheral blood. Early dynamic changes in blood T cell clones, together with increased serum interferon-beta after radiation, were reported as the strongest predictors of response.

The receptor library was made with the immunoSEQ multiplex PCR assay. TCRdb stores this immuneACCESS table with in-frame sequences only. Part of the clones is absent; in the studies checked, under half of the shortfall reflects unresolved V genes, and no reason is known for the rest. Across this sample there are some 80,000 clones, with around 79% seen only once. Of the sample, about 20% falls within the top ten clones. In regard to this clone: Which antigen it targets is not known. No base-level quality is on record; no much larger clone is a single base apart.

The sequencing here drew on peripheral blood, taken from a patient treated with radiotherapy plus ipilimumab. This chain joins TRBV5-6 to TRBJ1-1; tentative D gene TRBD1, with 5 bases matching. The sequence derives from a human donor with non-small cell lung cancer whose response to radiotherapy plus ipilimumab could not be evaluated. Some clones in this sample may be carry-over from other donors' samples. The CDR3 loop reads CASSSTVNTEAFF. The DNA sequence follows: TGTGCCAGCAGCTCGACAGTGAACACTGAAGCTTTCTTT.